Listed below are T cell receptor beta chains from one sample, sequenced in a study of cytomegalovirus exposure and HLA in healthy donors. The repertoire was sequenced with immunoSEQ multiplex PCR; TCRdb's copy has only in-frame clones and lacks some. This sample has approximately 180,000 clones, with 70% to 85% found just once. Specimen: PBMCs. Source of these receptors: a man aged 18 to 35 in good health and CMV-seronegative. The CDR3 runs from the conserved cysteine through the conserved F or W. The D gene is left open where the match is weak. For some rows the clone size is stated as once, few or many, or as a class when expanded; others skip it.

>TRBV5-8|TRBJ2-1|15|.|.
TGTGCCAGCAGCTTGGGGCTAGCTAGAGACAATGAGCAGTTCTTC
CASSLGLARDNEQFF
>TRBV4-1|TRBJ2-6|18|.|.
TGCGCCAGCAGCCAAGGAGAAGCAAGCCCATCCCGCTCCAACGTCCTGACTTTC
CASSQGEASPSRSNVLTF
>TRBV18|TRBJ2-3|17|.|.
TGTGCCAGCTCACCTTATCTCAGGGAAACTAGCACAGATACGCAGTATTTT
CASSPYLRETSTDTQYF
>TRBV20-1|TRBJ1-3|11|.|.
TGCAGTGCTAGACGGGGAAACACCATATATTTT
CSARRGNTIYF
>TRBV29-1|TRBJ2-5|15|.|TRBD2
TGCAGCGCCATGGGCCTAGCGGGAGGGGAAGAGACCCAGTACTTC
CSAMGLAGGEETQYF
>TRBV5-1|TRBJ1-4|14|.|TRBD1
TGCGCCAGCAGACCAGGGGGCGCAGGCGAAAAACTGTTTTTT
CASRPGGAGEKLFF
>TRBV5-6|TRBJ2-3|16|.|TRBD1
TGTGCCAGCATGACGGGACAGGGTGCGAGCACAGATACGCAGTATTTT
CASMTGQGASTDTQYF
>TRBV5-1|TRBJ2-3|15|.|.
TGCGCCAGCAAGGGAGGTCCAGGGCCCACAGATACGCAGTATTTT
CASKGGPGPTDTQYF
>TRBV7-2|TRBJ2-7|14|.|.
TGTGCCAGCAGCACCCGGACCGGGGCCTACGAGCAGTACTTC
CASSTRTGAYEQYF
>TRBV6-1|TRBJ2-1|15|few|.
TGTGCCAGCAGTTCAACAGTCACGGGGTACAATGAGCAGTTCTTC
CASSSTVTGYNEQFF
>TRBV7-7|TRBJ2-2|15|.|TRBD1
TGTGCTAGCAGCCCACGGACAGGGACGGCCGGGGAGCTGTTTTTT
CASSPRTGTAGELFF
>TRBV29-1|TRBJ2-1|12|.|TRBD1
TGCAGCGGGACAGGGGGCCACAATGAGCAGTTCTTC
CSGTGGHNEQFF
>TRBV29-1|TRBJ2-1|15|.|TRBD1
TGCAGCGTTGAAGGGACAGGGAGATCCTACAATGAGCAGTTCTTC
CSVEGTGRSYNEQFF
>TRBV28|TRBJ1-4|14|.|TRBD1
TGTGCCAGCAGTCCAGGGGGATTGGGGGAAAAACTGTTTTTT
CASSPGGLGEKLFF
>TRBV5-1|TRBJ2-7|14|.|TRBD2
TGCGCCAGCAGCTTTATGGCGGGAGACTACGAGCAGTACTTC
CASSFMAGDYEQYF
>TRBV5-1|TRBJ2-7|15|.|.
TGCGCCAGCAGCCCGGCCGCAGGGTTACCCTACGAGCAGTACTTC
CASSPAAGLPYEQYF
>TRBV11-2|TRBJ1-1|14|.|.
TGTGCCAGCAGCTTCCGAGACAGGAACACTGAAGCTTTCTTT
CASSFRDRNTEAFF
>TRBV19|TRBJ2-6|18|.|TRBD2
TGTGCCAGTATTTCCCTAGCGGGCCTCACGCAAGGGGCCAACGTCCTGACTTTC
CASISLAGLTQGANVLTF
>TRBV7-9|TRBJ1-1|15|.|TRBD1
TGTGCCAGCAGCTTGGGACAGGGAAGGCCGCCTGAAGCTTTCTTT
CASSLGQGRPPEAFF
>TRBV5-4|TRBJ1-6|13|.|.
TGTGCCAGCAGCACTCGACAAACTTCACCCCTCCACTTT
CASSTRQTSPLHF
>TRBV27|TRBJ2-5|14|.|.
TGTGCCAGCAGTTTGGCGGGGAGACAAGAGACCCAGTACTTC
CASSLAGRQETQYF
>TRBV7-9|TRBJ2-5|15|once|TRBD2
TGTGCCAGCAGCTCAAACGGGGGGGATCGAGAGACCCAGTACTTC
CASSSNGGDRETQYF